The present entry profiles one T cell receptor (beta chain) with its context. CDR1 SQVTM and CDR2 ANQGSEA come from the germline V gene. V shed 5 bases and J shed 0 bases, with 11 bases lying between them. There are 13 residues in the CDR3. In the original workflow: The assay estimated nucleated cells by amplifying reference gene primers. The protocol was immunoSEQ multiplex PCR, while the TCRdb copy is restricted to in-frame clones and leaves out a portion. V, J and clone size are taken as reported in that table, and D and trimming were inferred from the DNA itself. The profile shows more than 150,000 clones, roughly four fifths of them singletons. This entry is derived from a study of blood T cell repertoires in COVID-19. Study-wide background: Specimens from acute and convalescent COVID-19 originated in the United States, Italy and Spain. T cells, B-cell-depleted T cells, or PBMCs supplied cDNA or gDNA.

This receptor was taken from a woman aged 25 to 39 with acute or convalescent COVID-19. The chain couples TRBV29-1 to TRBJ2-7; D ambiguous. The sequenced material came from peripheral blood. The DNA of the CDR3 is TGCAGCGTTTTTCAGGCGAGCTCCTACGAGCAGTACTTC. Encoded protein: CSVFQASSYEQYF.